Ten or more counts support the clone carrying this T cell receptor beta chain. Its antigen is not identified. By 5'RACE template switching, TCR cDNA was produced, with a universal primer site and UMIs added in the process. TCRdb called the 5' RACE reads again in MiXCR, with one record for every CDR3 protein. The data contain approximately 120,000 distinct CDR3 sequences, about 7% of them singletons. The data belong to a study of T cells after yellow fever vaccination. Study summary: SMART-Seq v4 Ultra Low Input prepared libraries from low-cell fractions. Findings and limits, study-wide: In post-booster samples, most primary-vaccination clones reappeared (just under 97% CD4, 88% CD8).

The CDR3 is 13 amino acids. V was trimmed by 3 bases and J by 3 bases, leaving 9 bases between them. The germline gives CDR1 KGHSH, CDR2 LQKENI. This receptor was taken from a man between 18 and 29 years old who received the YFV17D yellow fever vaccine. The sample in question was CD4+ T cells sorted from PBMCs, obtained 10 days after the first yellow fever vaccination. The rearrangement uses TRBV18 and TRBJ2-7; D is perhaps TRBD2 (6 bases). Written as DNA, the CDR3 is TGTGCCAGCTCACCCGCGCGGGACTACGAGCAGTACGTC. Encoded protein: CASSPARDYEQYV.